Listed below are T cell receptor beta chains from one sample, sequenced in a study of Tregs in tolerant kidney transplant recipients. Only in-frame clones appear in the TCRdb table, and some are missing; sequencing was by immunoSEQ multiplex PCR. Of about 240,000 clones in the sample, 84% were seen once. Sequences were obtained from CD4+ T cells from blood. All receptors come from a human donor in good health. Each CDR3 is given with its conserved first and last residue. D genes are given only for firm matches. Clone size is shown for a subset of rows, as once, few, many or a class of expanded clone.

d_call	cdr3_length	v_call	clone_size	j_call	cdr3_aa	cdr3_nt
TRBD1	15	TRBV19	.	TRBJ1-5	CASSLSGQGNQPQHF	TGTGCCAGTAGTCTGTCCGGACAGGGAAATCAGCCCCAGCATTTT
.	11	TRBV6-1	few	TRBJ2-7	CASSGPYEQYF	TGTGCCAGCAGTGGACCCTACGAGCAGTACTTC
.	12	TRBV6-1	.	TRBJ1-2	CATSGSGVGYTF	TGTGCCACATCCGGATCCGGGGTTGGCTACACCTTC
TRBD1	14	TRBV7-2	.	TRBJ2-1	CASSLGQGEHEQFF	TGTGCCAGCAGCTTGGGACAGGGTGAGCATGAGCAGTTCTTC
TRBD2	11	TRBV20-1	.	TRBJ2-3	CSAPGGDTQYF	TGCAGTGCCCCGGGGGGGGATACGCAGTATTTT
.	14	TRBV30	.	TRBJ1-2	CAWSVAPSGYGYTF	TGTGCCTGGAGTGTAGCCCCCTCTGGTTATGGCTACACCTTC
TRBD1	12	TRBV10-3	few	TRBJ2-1	CAINQGAHEQFF	TGTGCCATCAATCAGGGGGCCCATGAGCAGTTCTTC
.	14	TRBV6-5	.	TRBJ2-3	CASDARLFRDTQYF	TGTGCCAGCGATGCCCGTCTGTTTAGAGATACGCAGTATTTT
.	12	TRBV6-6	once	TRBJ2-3	CASSTKPDTQYF	TGTGCCAGCAGTACCAAACCAGATACGCAGTATTTT
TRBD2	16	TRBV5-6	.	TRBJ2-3	CASSWWASGVTDTQYF	TGTGCCAGCAGCTGGTGGGCTAGCGGGGTCACAGATACGCAGTATTTT
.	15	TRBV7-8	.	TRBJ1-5	CASSLGAAHLQPQHF	TGTGCCAGCAGCTTAGGGGCAGCGCATTTACAGCCCCAGCATTTT
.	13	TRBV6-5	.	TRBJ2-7	CASRPGQAYEQYF	TGTGCCAGCAGGCCGGGACAAGCCTACGAGCAGTACTTC
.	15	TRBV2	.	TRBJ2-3	CASRALGSGTDTQYF	TGTGCCAGCAGGGCACTGGGATCTGGCACAGATACGCAGTATTTT
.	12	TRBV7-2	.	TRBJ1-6	CASSWGNSPLHF	TGTGCCAGCAGTTGGGGCAATTCACCCCTCCACTTT
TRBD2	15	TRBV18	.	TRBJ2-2	CASSLAGETTGELFF	TGTGCCAGCTCACTAGCGGGGGAAACCACCGGGGAGCTGTTTTTT
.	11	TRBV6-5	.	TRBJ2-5	CASSERPSSYF	TGTGCCAGCAGTGAACGGCCGTCCTCGTACTTC
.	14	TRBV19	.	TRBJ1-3	CASSSRDDFYTIYF	TGTGCCAGTAGTAGCCGGGACGACTTTTACACCATATATTTT
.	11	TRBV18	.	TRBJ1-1	CASSSGLEAFF	TGTGCCAGCTCATCCGGACTAGAAGCTTTCTTT
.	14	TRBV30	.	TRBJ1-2	CAWSAQAANYGYTF	TGTGCCTGGAGTGCCCAAGCAGCTAACTATGGCTACACCTTC
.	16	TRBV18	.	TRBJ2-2	CASSSSQAPNTGELFF	TGTGCCAGCTCATCATCACAGGCTCCGAACACCGGGGAGCTGTTTTTT
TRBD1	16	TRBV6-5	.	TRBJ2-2	CASSYSGQGYTGELFF	TGTGCCAGCAGTTACTCGGGACAGGGGTACACCGGGGAGCTGTTTTTT
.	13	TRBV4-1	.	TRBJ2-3	CASSLRWGDTQYF	TGCGCCAGCAGCCTTCGTTGGGGGGATACGCAGTATTTT
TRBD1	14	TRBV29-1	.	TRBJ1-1	CSAGTGPAGTEAFF	TGCAGCGCAGGGACAGGGCCCGCTGGCACTGAAGCTTTCTTT
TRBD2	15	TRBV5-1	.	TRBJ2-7	CASSLTISGRAEQYF	TGCGCCAGCAGCCTGACTATTAGCGGGAGAGCCGAGCAGTACTTC